A single sample gave rise to the 21 T cell receptor beta chains below, sequenced in a study of graft-versus-host responses after intestinal transplantation. Data came from immunoSEQ multiplex PCR; TCRdb stores just in-frame clones and leaves some out. Among roughly 70,000 clones listed, roughly 90% were seen once. This specimen was bone marrow, taken 734 days after intestinal transplantation. Source of these receptors: a human patient who received an intestinal transplant, so some T cells may come from the graft donor.

The V and J genes are TRBV28 and TRBJ2-2; TRBD1 matches at 8 bases. The CDR3 is 18 amino acids. Germline V gene sequence: CDR1 MDHEN, CDR2 SYDVKM. Germline trimming cut 2 bases from V and 4 bases from J; bases unmatched to any gene: 12. The CDR3 DNA follows: TGTGCCAGCAGTTTAGTTGGGCTAGGACAGGGCAGCACCGGGGAGCTGTTTTTT. Translation: CASSLVGLGQGSTGELFF.

V usage is TRBV5-1 and J usage is TRBJ2-7; D not resolved. Trimming shortened V by 2 bases and J by 7 bases, and 13 bases separated the two germline ends. The germline CDR1 and CDR2 sequences are SGHRS and YFSETQ. The CDR3 extends over 13 amino acids. The CDR3 protein is CASSLDPEYEQYF. DNA for the CDR3: TGCGCCAGCAGCTTAGATCCGGAGTATGAGCAGTACTTC.

This clone was observed a handful of times. The V gene is TRBV29-1, the J gene TRBJ1-1; tentatively, D is TRBD1 (5 bases). The CDR3 loop spans 11 amino acids. Germline-derived CDR1 and CDR2 are SQVTM and ANQGSEA. V was trimmed by 6 bases and J by 7 bases, leaving 12 bases between them. The CDR3 protein is CSVTPRGEAFF. CDR3 nucleotide sequence: TGCAGCGTGACCCCGAGGGGTGAAGCTTTCTTT.

The chain combines TRBV6-5 with TRBJ2-7; 8 bases align to TRBD1. The V gene end was trimmed by 6 bases and the J gene end by 5 bases; junction bases not matched to a gene: 12. From germline, CDR1 is MNHEY and CDR2 SVGAGI. The CDR3 has 15 amino acids. The CDR3 spells CASRDTARGLNEQYF. CDR3 nucleotides: TGTGCCAGCAGGGACACCGCCAGGGGGCTCAACGAGCAGTACTTC.

The chain recombines TRBV7-9 with TRBJ2-5, with D possibly TRBD1 on 6 matching bases. There are 14 residues in the CDR3. V was pared by 1 base and J by 5 bases, with 11 bases between. Germline V gene data show CDR1 as SEHNR and CDR2 as FQNEAQ (reference sequence). Here the CDR3 reads CASSLGGQRETQYF. The CDR3 DNA sequence: TGTGCCAGCAGCTTAGGGGGACAAAGGGAGACCCAGTACTTC. The variable domain in full, with the rest retrieved from reference TRBV7-9 and TRBJ2-5, is DTGVSQNPRHKITKRGQNVTFRCDPISEHNRLYWYRQTLGQGPEFLTYFQNEAQLEKSRLLSDRFSAERPKGSFSTLEIQRTEQGDSAMYLCASSLGGQRETQYFGPGTRLLVL.

The chain employs TRBV14 and TRBJ1-4, with 7 bases lining up with TRBD1. The germline gives CDR1 SGHDN, CDR2 FVKESK. The CDR3 contains 17 residues. V shed 1 base, J shed 4 bases, and the junction held 9 bases outside the gene matches. The CDR3 loop is CASSQARVDRSNEKLFF. DNA of the CDR3: TGTGCCAGCAGCCAAGCTCGAGTGGACAGGAGTAATGAAAAACTGTTTTTT.

This clone appeared a few times. V is TRBV20-1 and J is TRBJ1-1, with D possibly matching TRBD1 (6 bases). CDR3 length equals 11 residues. V was clipped by 6 bases and J by 10 bases, with 15 bases between them. From germline, CDR1 is DFQATT and CDR2 SNEGSKA (reference sequence). The CDR3 DNA reads TGCAGTGCCCCTTGGGGCAGGGGAGCTTTCTTT. The encoded protein is CSAPWGRGAFF.

The chain uses TRBV6-1 and TRBJ1-5; unclear D gene. The germline V gene encodes CDR1 MNHNS and CDR2 SASEGT. The V gene lost 6 bases and the J gene lost 3 bases, with 6 bases spanning the gap. The length of the CDR3 is 12 residues. The CDR3 here is CASRGPNQPQHF. CDR3 coding DNA: TGTGCCAGCAGGGGCCCCAATCAGCCCCAGCATTTT.

The genes are TRBV7-9 and TRBJ2-7, with 7 bases identical to TRBD1. The CDR3 sequence is 15 residues long. Germline V gene lookup returns CDR1 SEHNR and CDR2 FQNEAQ (reference sequence). V gave up 5 bases and J gave up 0 bases; unmatched junction bases: 7. The CDR3: CASSGRDRSSYEQYF. CDR3 in DNA: TGTGCCAGCAGCGGAAGGGACAGAAGCTCCTACGAGCAGTACTTC.

The rearrangement uses TRBV6-5 and TRBJ1-5; maybe TRBD1 (5 bases). This CDR3 comprises 15 residues. The germline CDR1 and CDR2 sequences are MNHEY and SVGAGI. Between the trimmed V and J ends, which lost 5 bases and 0 bases, there was a span of 11 bases. As DNA, the CDR3 is TGTGCCAGCAGTAAGGGGCAGAATAGCAATCAGCCCCAGCATTTT. As protein: CASSKGQNSNQPQHF.

The rearrangement uses TRBV9 and TRBJ2-6; D not resolved. CDR1 SGDLS and CDR2 YYNGEE come from the germline V gene. The CDR3 contains 18 residues. Deletions cut 0 bases from V and 0 bases from J, with 13 bases between. The CDR3 protein is CASSVEFAPSSGANVLTF. The CDR3 bases are TGTGCCAGCAGCGTAGAGTTCGCTCCTAGCTCTGGGGCCAACGTCCTGACTTTC.

V gene TRBV27 combines with J gene TRBJ2-1, with 9 bases lining up with TRBD2. Per germline, CDR1 MNHEY and CDR2 SMNVEV (reference sequence). After removal of 7 bases from V and 4 bases from J, the junction contained 11 bases not matched to a gene. This CDR3 contains 16 residues. The CDR3 spells CASTPTGTSYYNEQFF. CDR3 bases: TGTGCCAGCACACCTACCGGGACTAGCTATTACAATGAGCAGTTCTTC.

This clone was detected once. The V and J genes are TRBV5-4 and TRBJ1-6; D might be TRBD1 (5 bases). This CDR3 is 15 amino acids long. With 4 bases removed from V and 4 bases from J, the gap between germline ends came to 12 bases. Germline V gene sequence: CDR1 SGHNT, CDR2 YYREEE (reference sequence). In DNA, the CDR3 is TGTGCCAGCAGCCCTGCAGGGTATTATAATTCACCCCTCCACTTT. Its protein is CASSPAGYYNSPLHF.

The genes are TRBV7-7 and TRBJ2-3; D gene ambiguous. Germline CDR1 reads SSHAT; CDR2 reads FNYEAQ (reference sequence). The CDR3 is 14 residues long. Trimming removed 5 bases from V and 0 bases from J, with 9 bases in between. The CDR3 reads CASSLDLSTDTQYF. The CDR3 coding sequence is TGTGCCAGCAGCCTTGACCTTAGCACAGATACGCAGTATTTT.

The chain uses TRBV6-1 and TRBJ2-7; TRBD2 aligns across 12 bases. Germline trimming cut 6 bases from V and 4 bases from J; bases unmatched to any gene: 4. This CDR3 contains 14 residues. Germline-derived CDR1 and CDR2 are MNHNS and SASEGT. CDR3 nucleotides: TGTGCCAGCAGGACTAGCGGGAGTATATACGAGCAGTACTTC. Translating gives CASRTSGSIYEQYF.

This CDR3 is CASSLHGQSQRGRELFF. CDR3 DNA: TGTGCCAGCAGCCTCCACGGACAGTCCCAGAGGGGACGGGAGCTGTTTTTT. J is TRBJ2-2 and V is TRBV7-3; D possibly corresponds to TRBD1 (6 bases). The CDR3 is made up of 17 amino acids. V was clipped by 5 bases and J by 9 bases, with 25 bases between them. The germline V gene has CDR1 SGHTA and CDR2 FQGTGA.

The chain uses TRBV2 and TRBJ1-1; TRBD1 might be the D (5 bases). CDR3 length: 14 residues. CDR1 is SNHLY and CDR2 is FYNNEI in the germline V gene. The ends were cut back, 4 bases at V and 8 bases at J, with 17 bases in the middle. CDR3 region: CASSVPPGRGEAFF. For the CDR3, the DNA is TGTGCCAGCAGTGTACCACCGGGACGGGGAGAAGCTTTCTTT.

The rearrangement joins TRBV6-1 to TRBJ1-1, with unresolved D. Per the germline V gene, CDR1 is MNHNS and CDR2 is SASEGT. V was shortened by 6 bases and J by 11 bases, with 19 bases between the two germline ends. This CDR3 has 13 amino acids. The CDR3 region is CASRLTVWEYAFF. The CDR3 DNA follows: TGTGCCAGCAGACTCACAGTCTGGGAGTACGCTTTCTTT.

The rearrangement uses TRBV6-5 and TRBJ1-4; the D is unclear. Germline assignment: CDR1 MNHEY and CDR2 SVGAGI. The CDR3 has 13 residues. V lost 5 bases, J lost 9 bases, and 13 bases lay in between. The CDR3 region has the DNA TGTGCCAGCAGTCCACTACCGTCTAAAAAACTGTTTTTT. Encoded protein: CASSPLPSKKLFF.

V usage is TRBV6-6 and J usage is TRBJ2-7, with D hard to call. The CDR3 is 10 amino acids. Looked up from germline, CDR1 is MNHNY and CDR2 is SVGAGI (reference sequence). The V gene lost 9 bases and the J gene lost 1 base, with 4 bases spanning the gap. Here the CDR3 reads CASGSYEQYF. CDR3 coding DNA: TGTGCCAGTGGGTCCTACGAGCAGTACTTC.

V gene TRBV14 combines with J gene TRBJ1-6; 8 bases agree with TRBD1. The CDR3 loop spans 15 amino acids. J gave up 6 bases and V 2 bases, and 3 bases lay outside the gene matches. Germline V lookup: CDR1 SGHDN, CDR2 FVKESK. CDR3 loop: CASSQSDRVNSPLHF. DNA of the CDR3: TGTGCCAGCAGCCAATCGGACAGGGTTAATTCACCCCTCCACTTT. The complete variable domain, with remaining parts taken from reference TRBV14 and TRBJ1-6, reads EAGVTQFPSHSVIEKGQTVTLRCDPISGHDNLYWYRRVMGKEIKFLLHFVKESKQDESGMPNNRFLAERTGGTYSTLKVQPAELEDSGVYFCASSQSDRVNSPLHFGNGTRLTVT.